The 24 T cell receptor beta chains listed next were all sequenced from one sample in a study of post-analysis software for immune sequencing data. Regarding the study as a whole: Patients showed TRBV5-6, TRBV5-1 and TRBV20-1 among several TRBV segments more frequent than in controls.

The authors incorporated unique molecular identifiers into the TCR beta cDNA libraries. One entry per CDR3 protein, called by TCRdb with MiXCR from the PCR reads. The profile shows a few hundred thousand distinct CDR3 sequences, approximately 39% of them singletons. The antigens of these receptors remain unknown. What was sequenced was blood. All receptors come from a girl aged 2 to 9 with multiple sclerosis.

V gene TRBV5-6 combines with J gene TRBJ1-6; no clear D gene. Germline V CDR1 and CDR2: SGHDT, YYEEEE. The CDR3 is made up of 13 amino acids. The V end lost 2 bases, the J end lost 11 bases, and 11 bases lay between the germline ends. Written as DNA, the CDR3 is TGTGCCAGCAGCTTCACTCCGGGTCCACCCCTCCACTTT. Amino acids: CASSFTPGPPLHF.

The CDR3 sequence is CSARTGGYYEQYF. The CDR3 DNA reads TGCAGTGCCAGGACAGGGGGCTACTACGAGCAGTACTTC. The rearrangement joins TRBV20-1 to TRBJ2-7, with 11 bases matching TRBD1. The CDR3 runs to 13 residues. V shed 6 bases and J 3 bases; nucleotides not matched to a gene: 4. Germline V lookup: CDR1 DFQATT, CDR2 SNEGSKA (reference sequence).

This chain links TRBV7-9 with TRBJ2-7; 7 bases line up with TRBD2. Germline trimming cut 5 bases from V and 3 bases from J; bases unmatched to any gene: 10. The CDR3 length is 15 residues. The germline gives CDR1 SEHNR, CDR2 FQNEAQ (reference sequence). CDR3 in DNA: TGTGCCAGCAGCGGAGTTGGGAGGGTCGGCTACGAGCAGTACTTC. This encodes CASSGVGRVGYEQYF.

This clonotype was recorded a few times. Here the CDR3 reads CASSVAGTGRLEQYF. The CDR3 DNA reads TGTGCCAGCAGCGTAGCTGGGACAGGACGTCTGGAGCAGTACTTC. This sequence joins TRBV9 and TRBJ2-5; TRBD1 agrees at 8 bases. Germline V gene lookup returns CDR1 SGDLS and CDR2 YYNGEE. V lost 0 bases, J lost 11 bases, and 12 bases stayed unmatched. CDR3 length: 15 amino acids.

The chain combines TRBV20-1 with TRBJ2-7; D ambiguous. The CDR3 contains 14 residues. Germline V gene data show CDR1 as DFQATT and CDR2 as SNEGSKA (reference sequence). The V gene lost 5 bases and the J gene lost 3 bases, with 17 bases spanning the gap. The CDR3 nucleotides are TGCAGTGCTGGAAACCAGGACGGTGGCTACGAGCAGTACTTC. It is translated as CSAGNQDGGYEQYF.

The sample holds a few counts of this clonotype. This chain joins TRBV29-1 and TRBJ2-5, with D perhaps matching TRBD1 or TRBD2 (5 bases each). Per germline, CDR1 SQVTM and CDR2 ANQGSEA. This CDR3 comprises 12 residues. Deletions cut 4 bases from V and 7 bases from J, with 13 bases between. CDR3 amino acids: CSVGGDGRTQYF. The CDR3 DNA reads as TGCAGCGTTGGAGGGGACGGCCGGACCCAGTACTTC.

V is TRBV5-1 and J is TRBJ2-3; no clear D gene. CDR1 is SGHRS and CDR2 is YFSETQ in the germline V gene. The CDR3 has 15 amino acids. Trimming cost V 1 base and J 3 bases, with 12 bases left between them. This chain's CDR3 is CASSLFSWRTDTQYF. In DNA, the CDR3 is TGCGCCAGCAGCTTGTTTAGTTGGCGGACAGATACGCAGTATTTT.

The chain combines TRBV5-1 with TRBJ2-1, with a weak D call TRBD2 (7 bases). CDR1 and CDR2 from the germline V gene are SGHRS and YFSETQ. This CDR3 has 16 amino acids. V shed 4 bases and J shed 5 bases, with 19 bases lying between them. DNA for the CDR3: TGCGCCAGCAGCCCAGGCCCGGGGGGCTTTAACAATGAGCAGTTCTTC. Protein product: CASSPGPGGFNNEQFF.

The V call is TRBV3-1, the J call TRBJ2-7, with no clear D. The CDR3 totals 15 residues. Per germline, CDR1 LGHDT and CDR2 YNNKEL (reference sequence). V lost 0 bases and J 3 bases, leaving 12 bases between the germline ends. CDR3 DNA sequence: TGTGCCAGCAGCCAAGAGGGCCGACTTATCTACGAGCAGTACTTC. Translating gives CASSQEGRLIYEQYF.

The chain recombines TRBV24-1 with TRBJ2-1, with D perhaps assigned TRBD1 or TRBD2 (5 bases each). The germline V and J ends were trimmed by 4 bases and 9 bases, with 21 bases remaining between them. Germline CDR1 is KGHDR and CDR2 is SFDVKD. The CDR3 runs to 16 residues. CDR3 region: CATSDPSRGGLSEQFF. DNA of the CDR3: TGTGCCACCAGTGACCCCTCCCGGGGCGGGTTATCTGAGCAGTTCTTC.

CDR3: CASSPSRGPSKAEAFF. The CDR3 DNA reads TGTGCCAGCAGCCCAAGTAGGGGACCCTCGAAGGCGGAAGCTTTCTTT. The chain couples TRBV9 to TRBJ1-1; a weak D match, TRBD1 (5 bases). Germline loops: CDR1 SGDLS, CDR2 YYNGEE. The CDR3 runs 16 residues. Trimming took 4 bases from V and 8 from J, leaving 24 bases between them.

This chain uses TRBV18 with TRBJ2-7; D may match TRBD1 or TRBD2 (5 bases each). Germline V gene data show CDR1 as KGHSH and CDR2 as LQKENI. Trimming stripped 5 bases from V and 3 bases from J, with 17 bases between. CDR3 length: 15 amino acids. CDR3 sequence reads: CASSYYTPGHYEQYF. DNA of the CDR3: TGTGCCAGCTCATATTACACACCGGGGCACTACGAGCAGTACTTC.

This chain links TRBV6-5 with TRBJ2-5; the D call may be TRBD1 or TRBD2 (5 bases each). The CDR3 has 13 amino acids. Per the germline V gene, CDR1 is MNHEY and CDR2 is SVGAGI. Trimming removed 6 bases from V and 4 bases from J, with 12 bases in between. The CDR3 DNA sequence: TGTGCCAGCAGGAGGGGCAATGGAGAGACCCAGTACTTC. Its translation is CASRRGNGETQYF.

The chain uses TRBV5-1 and TRBJ2-1; no clear D gene. V was shortened by 0 bases and J by 10 bases, with 14 bases between the two germline ends. CDR3 length equals 14 residues. Germline V gene data show CDR1 as SGHRS and CDR2 as YFSETQ. CDR3 sequence: CASSLAPALSEQFF. The CDR3 DNA sequence: TGCGCCAGCAGCTTGGCTCCTGCACTCTCCGAGCAGTTCTTC.

This chain uses TRBV29-1 with TRBJ2-3; the match to TRBD2 covers 8 bases. This CDR3 has 14 amino acids. Trimming at V came to 5 bases and at J to 6 bases, leaving 10 bases not matched to a gene. Per germline, CDR1 SQVTM and CDR2 ANQGSEA. CDR3 nucleotides: TGCAGCGTTCATCTAGCGGGTTCGAGGGATACGCAGTATTTT. Translating it yields CSVHLAGSRDTQYF.

The chain joins TRBV6-1 to TRBJ2-1; 12 bases match TRBD1. J gave up 8 bases and V 7 bases, and 9 bases lay outside the gene matches. The CDR3 runs 15 residues. Germline CDR1 and CDR2: MNHNS and SASEGT. The CDR3, as DNA: TGTGCCAGCATCGTGGGGACAGGGGGCAGCGATGAGCAGTTCTTC. Translating gives CASIVGTGGSDEQFF.

The V call is TRBV18, the J call TRBJ1-5; TRBD1 agrees at 9 bases. Losses at the gene ends were 3 bases for V and 5 bases for J; bases not matched to a gene: 8. The CDR3 spans 16 residues. CDR1 and CDR2 (germline): KGHSH, LQKENI. In DNA, the CDR3 is TGTGCCAGCTCACCCGAGGACAGGGGCAAGGATCAGCCCCAGCATTTT. Translated, it gives CASSPEDRGKDQPQHF.

The chain is built from TRBV3-1 and TRBJ2-7; 9 bases are shared with TRBD2. The CDR3 is 14 residues long. Germline assignment: CDR1 LGHDT and CDR2 YNNKEL (reference sequence). V trimming: 3 bases; J trimming: 3 bases; junction bases outside the gene matches: 3. The CDR3 bases are TGTGCCAGCAGCCAGCTAGCGGGGCACTACGAGCAGTACTTC. Protein sequence: CASSQLAGHYEQYF.

This clonotype was recorded a few times. V and J are TRBV6-5 and TRBJ1-5; TRBD1 agrees at 10 bases. Germline-derived CDR1 and CDR2 are MNHEY and SVGAGI. J lost 0 bases, V lost 6 bases, and 2 bases had no gene match. The CDR3 loop spans 15 amino acids. The CDR3: CASSDRGHSNQPQHF. For the CDR3, the DNA is TGTGCCAGCAGCGACAGGGGGCATAGCAATCAGCCCCAGCATTTT.

This clonotype has just a few counts. The chain recombines TRBV7-2 with TRBJ2-5; unclear D gene. Germline CDR1 SGHTA, CDR2 FQGNSA. The CDR3 covers 15 residues. The germline V and J ends were trimmed by 2 bases and 11 bases, with 21 bases remaining between them. The CDR3 nucleotides read TGTGCCAGCAGCTTAAAGGGTCCCCTTTTTTTGGAGCAGTACTTC. Its protein product is CASSLKGPLFLEQYF.

This rearrangement joins TRBV20-1 to TRBJ2-5, with D possibly being TRBD1 (5 bases). The CDR3 loop spans 13 amino acids. Germline values: CDR1 DFQATT, CDR2 SNEGSKA (reference sequence). V shed 3 bases and J shed 2 bases, with 10 bases lying between them. The CDR3 reads CSARVQGQETQYF. As DNA, the CDR3 is TGCAGTGCTAGGGTCCAGGGACAAGAGACCCAGTACTTC.

V usage is TRBV28 and J usage is TRBJ2-3; 11 bases line up with TRBD2. There are 18 residues in the CDR3. CDR1 is MDHEN, CDR2 SYDVKM, per germline. The J segment lost 0 bases and the V segment lost 5 bases, leaving 10 bases of the junction unmatched. CDR3 coding DNA: TGTGCCAGCAGTCCCTCTAGCGGGGGGACTTCTAGCACAGATACGCAGTATTTT. Encoded protein: CASSPSSGGTSSTDTQYF.

CDR3 sequence: CSASWLTGTEAFF. The CDR3 DNA reads as TGCAGTGCCAGCTGGCTAACGGGGACTGAAGCTTTCTTT. This chain uses TRBV20-1 with TRBJ1-1; D uncertain. V lost 6 bases to trimming and J lost 5 bases, with 16 bases between them. The CDR3 spans 13 residues. Per germline, CDR1 DFQATT and CDR2 SNEGSKA (reference sequence).

The chain has TRBV5-5 and TRBJ2-1; D unresolved. Germline CDR1 and CDR2: SGHKS and YYEKEE (reference sequence). The germline V and J ends were trimmed by 3 bases and 1 base, with 14 bases remaining between them. CDR3 length equals 16 residues. The CDR3 DNA follows: TGTGCCAGCAGCTCCCTCGTTAAGCGTTCCTACAATGAGCAGTTCTTC. Protein sequence: CASSSLVKRSYNEQFF.